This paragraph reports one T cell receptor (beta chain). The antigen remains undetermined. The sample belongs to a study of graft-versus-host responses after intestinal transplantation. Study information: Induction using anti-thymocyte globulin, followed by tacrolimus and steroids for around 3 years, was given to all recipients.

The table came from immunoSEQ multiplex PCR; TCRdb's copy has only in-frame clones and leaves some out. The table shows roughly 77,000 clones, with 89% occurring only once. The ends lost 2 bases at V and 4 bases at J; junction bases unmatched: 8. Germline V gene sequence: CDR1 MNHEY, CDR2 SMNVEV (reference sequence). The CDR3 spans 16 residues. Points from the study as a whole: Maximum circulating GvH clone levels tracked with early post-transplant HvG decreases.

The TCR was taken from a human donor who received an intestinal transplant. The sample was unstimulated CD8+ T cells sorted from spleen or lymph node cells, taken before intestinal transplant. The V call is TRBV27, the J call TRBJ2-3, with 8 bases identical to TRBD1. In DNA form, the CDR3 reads TGTGCCAGCAGTTTACGCAGGGGGCTTGTCGCAGATACGCAGTATTTT. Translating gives CASSLRRGLVADTQYF.